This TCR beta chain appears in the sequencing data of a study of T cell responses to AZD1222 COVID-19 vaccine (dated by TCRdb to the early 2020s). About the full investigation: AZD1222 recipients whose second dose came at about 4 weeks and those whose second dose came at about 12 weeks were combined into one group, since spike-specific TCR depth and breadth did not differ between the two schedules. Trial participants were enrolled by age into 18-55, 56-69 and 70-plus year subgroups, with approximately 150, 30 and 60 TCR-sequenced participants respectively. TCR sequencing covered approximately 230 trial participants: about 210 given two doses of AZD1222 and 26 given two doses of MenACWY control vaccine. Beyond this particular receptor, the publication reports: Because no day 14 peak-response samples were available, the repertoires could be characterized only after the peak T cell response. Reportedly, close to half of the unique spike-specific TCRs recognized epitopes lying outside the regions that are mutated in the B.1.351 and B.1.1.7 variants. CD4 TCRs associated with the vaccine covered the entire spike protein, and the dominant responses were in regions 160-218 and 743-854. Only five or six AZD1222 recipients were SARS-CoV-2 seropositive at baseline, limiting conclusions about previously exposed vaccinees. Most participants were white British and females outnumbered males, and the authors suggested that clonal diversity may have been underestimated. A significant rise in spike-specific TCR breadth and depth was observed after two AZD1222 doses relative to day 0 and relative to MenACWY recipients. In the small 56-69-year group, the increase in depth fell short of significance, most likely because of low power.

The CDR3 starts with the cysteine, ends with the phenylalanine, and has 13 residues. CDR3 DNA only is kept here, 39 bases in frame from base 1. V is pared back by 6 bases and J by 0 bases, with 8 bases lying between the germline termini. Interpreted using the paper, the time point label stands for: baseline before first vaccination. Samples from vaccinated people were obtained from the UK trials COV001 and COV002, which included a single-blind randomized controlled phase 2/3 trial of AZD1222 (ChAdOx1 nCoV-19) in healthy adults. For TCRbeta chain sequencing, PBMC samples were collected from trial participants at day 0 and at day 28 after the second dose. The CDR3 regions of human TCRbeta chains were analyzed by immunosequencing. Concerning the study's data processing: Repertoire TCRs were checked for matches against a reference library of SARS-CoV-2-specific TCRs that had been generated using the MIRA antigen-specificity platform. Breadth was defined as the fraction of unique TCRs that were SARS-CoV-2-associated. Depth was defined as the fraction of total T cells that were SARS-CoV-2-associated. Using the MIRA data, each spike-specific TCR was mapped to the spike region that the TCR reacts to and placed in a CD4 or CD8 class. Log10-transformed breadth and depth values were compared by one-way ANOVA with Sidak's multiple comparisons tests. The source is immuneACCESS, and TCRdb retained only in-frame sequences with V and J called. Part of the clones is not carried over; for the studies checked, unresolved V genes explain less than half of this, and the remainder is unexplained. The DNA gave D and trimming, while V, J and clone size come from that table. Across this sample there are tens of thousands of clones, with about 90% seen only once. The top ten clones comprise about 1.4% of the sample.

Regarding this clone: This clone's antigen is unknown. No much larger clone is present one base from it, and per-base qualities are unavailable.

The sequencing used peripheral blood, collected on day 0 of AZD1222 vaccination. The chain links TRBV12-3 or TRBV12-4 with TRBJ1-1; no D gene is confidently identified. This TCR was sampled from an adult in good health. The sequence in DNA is TGTGCCAGCAGCGGCTTCCTGAACACTGAAGCTTTCTTT. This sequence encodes CASSGFLNTEAFF.